These T cell receptor beta chains were read from a single sample in a study of shared clonotypes between healthy human individuals. The assay was immunoSEQ multiplex PCR, and TCRdb's table has in-frame clones only and misses some. This sample carries some 2 million clones, about 95% of them seen once, and the ten largest clones take more than 0.9%. Sample: naive CD8+ T cells sorted from blood. The receptors shown here come from a man aged 18 to 30 in good health. Each CDR3 is given with its conserved first and last residue. D genes are given only for firm matches. Only some rows state a clone size, as once, few, many or a class for expanded clones.

D gene: TRBD2
J gene: TRBJ2-3
V gene: TRBV5-4
clone size: .
CDR3 DNA: TGTGCCAGCAGCCTAAGACTAGCGGGAACGGATACGCAGTATTTT
CDR3 protein: CASSLRLAGTDTQYF

D gene: TRBD2
J gene: TRBJ2-2
V gene: TRBV6-5
clone size: .
CDR3 DNA: TGTGCCAGCAGTTACGGGGGGGACGCCGGGGAGCTGTTTTTT
CDR3 protein: CASSYGGDAGELFF

D gene: .
J gene: TRBJ2-7
V gene: TRBV6-6
clone size: .
CDR3 DNA: TGTGCCAGCAGTTCGGACTTTGCCTACGAGCAGTACTTC
CDR3 protein: CASSSDFAYEQYF

D gene: .
J gene: TRBJ1-1
V gene: TRBV7-9
clone size: .
CDR3 DNA: TGTGCCAGCAGATGGGGGGACACTGAAGCTTTCTTT
CDR3 protein: CASRWGDTEAFF

D gene: .
J gene: TRBJ2-2
V gene: TRBV29-1
clone size: .
CDR3 DNA: TGCAGCGCACAGGACACCGGGGAGCTGTTTTTT
CDR3 protein: CSAQDTGELFF

D gene: TRBD1
J gene: TRBJ2-7
V gene: TRBV19
clone size: .
CDR3 DNA: TGTGCCAGTAGTATAGGTCCTTCACAGGGGCAGGAGCAGTACTTC
CDR3 protein: CASSIGPSQGQEQYF

D gene: .
J gene: TRBJ2-5
V gene: TRBV4-3
clone size: .
CDR3 DNA: TGCGCCAGCAGCCAAGATGCGGAGATAGGGGAGACCCAGTACTTC
CDR3 protein: CASSQDAEIGETQYF

D gene: TRBD2
J gene: TRBJ2-7
V gene: TRBV6-6
clone size: .
CDR3 DNA: TGTGCCAGCAGCCAGGGACTAGGGTTCTACGAGCAGTACTTC
CDR3 protein: CASSQGLGFYEQYF

D gene: .
J gene: TRBJ2-6
V gene: TRBV18
clone size: .
CDR3 DNA: TGTGCCAGCTCAGATACAGGGCCTGGGGCCAACGTCCTGACTTTC
CDR3 protein: CASSDTGPGANVLTF

D gene: .
J gene: TRBJ1-1
V gene: TRBV6-6
clone size: .
CDR3 DNA: TGTGCCAGCAGCCAGCGGGGGGCTGAGGGTAAGACTGAAGCTTTCTTT
CDR3 protein: CASSQRGAEGKTEAFF

D gene: .
J gene: TRBJ2-2
V gene: TRBV7-9
clone size: .
CDR3 DNA: TGTGCCAGCAGTACAGCACGAGCTGGCACCGGGGAGCTGTTTTTT
CDR3 protein: CASSTARAGTGELFF

D gene: .
J gene: TRBJ1-1
V gene: TRBV5-4
clone size: .
CDR3 DNA: TGTGCCAGCAGCTTGGGGGGATTGCACACTGAAGCTTTCTTT
CDR3 protein: CASSLGGLHTEAFF

D gene: .
J gene: TRBJ2-6
V gene: TRBV6-1
clone size: once
CDR3 DNA: TGTGCCAGCAGCCCCGATAGGGACGGTGACAACGTCCTGACTTTC
CDR3 protein: CASSPDRDGDNVLTF

D gene: .
J gene: TRBJ2-3
V gene: TRBV2
clone size: .
CDR3 DNA: TGTGCCAGCAGTGTTCCCCGGGAAGGGCGGCATGCAGATACGCAGTATTTT
CDR3 protein: CASSVPREGRHADTQYF

D gene: .
J gene: TRBJ2-5
V gene: TRBV21-1
clone size: .
CDR3 DNA: TGTGCCAGCACCTTGGGGGATCAAGAGACCCAGTACTTC
CDR3 protein: CASTLGDQETQYF

D gene: .
J gene: TRBJ2-1
V gene: TRBV9
clone size: .
CDR3 DNA: TGTGCCAGCAGCCTTATTAGCAATGAGCAGTTCTTC
CDR3 protein: CASSLISNEQFF

D gene: TRBD1
J gene: TRBJ1-1
V gene: TRBV2
clone size: .
CDR3 DNA: TGTGCCAGCAGGTGGTGGACAGGGGGAGGTAACACTGAAGCTTTCTTT
CDR3 protein: CASRWWTGGGNTEAFF

D gene: TRBD1
J gene: TRBJ2-7
V gene: TRBV7-9
clone size: .
CDR3 DNA: TGTGCCAGCAGCATCGGGACAGGGACCTACGAGCAGTACTTC
CDR3 protein: CASSIGTGTYEQYF

D gene: TRBD1
J gene: TRBJ2-7
V gene: TRBV19
clone size: .
CDR3 DNA: TGTGCCACCTCCCCCGGGACAGGGGGCATCGACGAGCAGTACTTC
CDR3 protein: CATSPGTGGIDEQYF

D gene: TRBD1
J gene: TRBJ1-6
V gene: TRBV6-6
clone size: .
CDR3 DNA: TGTGCCAGCAGTCCTCTGACAGGGGGCGATTCACCCCTCCACTTT
CDR3 protein: CASSPLTGGDSPLHF